The sequence of this TCR beta chain was determined in a study of T cells in Graves' hyperthyroidism and ophthalmopathy (dated by TCRdb to between 2018 and 2021). Study-level background: Peripheral blood was sampled at the time of initial diagnosis, prior to any treatment. To identify TCR V-J signatures that set the groups apart, the researchers used a discovery cohort of 90 to 100 patients, made up of approximately 43 with Graves' ophthalmopathy and 57 with stable Graves' hyperthyroidism. Prospective prediction of ophthalmopathy was tested in an independent validation cohort of some 20 hyperthyroidism patients and roughly 16 patients who later progressed to ophthalmopathy. For training and testing, the 100 or so patients in the discovery cohort were randomly divided in a 7:3 ratio. The study also compared thyroid tissue and blood T-cell repertoires from 6 or 7 Graves' hyperthyroidism patients. After blood sampling, hyperthyroidism patients were treated with methimazole at a starting dose of 30 mg daily, and ophthalmopathy patients were treated with high-dose intravenous methylprednisolone. TCR Vbeta CDR3 sequencing of approximately 140 peripheral blood samples (over 40 ophthalmopathy, 75 hyperthyroidism and roughly 17 progressor patients) is reported in the paper.

Hyperthyroidism patients were aged 18 to 65 years and newly diagnosed, with disease duration of less than 2 months. Patients with uncontrolled infections, other autoimmune diseases, pregnancy or lactation were excluded. Diagnoses were established on the basis of clinical symptoms, serum thyroxine and TRAb, thyroid ultrasound, and orbital computed tomography. Blood from progressor patients was drawn when they were first diagnosed with hyperthyroidism, before any ophthalmopathy symptoms appeared. PBMCs were isolated from about 10 ml of fresh peripheral blood by Ficoll-Paque density gradient centrifugation. Progressor patients were defined as those initially diagnosed with Graves' hyperthyroidism in whom ophthalmopathy developed during follow-up. Trizol reagent was used to extract total RNA, and RNA quality was then checked on an Agilent 2100 Bioanalyzer. TCR beta CDR3 regions were amplified from RNA transcripts. The TCR CDR3 was subjected to a first round of RT-PCR using the HTBI primer set and the Qiagen OneStep RT-PCR kit. The libraries were constructed in a second round of multiplex PCR and then size-selected and purified. Libraries were sequenced paired-end with 100 bp reads on an Illumina HiSeq2000. For the original study's pipeline: SOAPnuke was used to process the raw data, throwing out any read that contained adapters or uncalled bases, had a mean Phred below 15, or lacked an exact constant-primer or identifier match. COPE v1.2.5 was used to merge high-quality paired reads, and clonotypes were defined as unique nucleotide sequences. MiTCR v1.1 was used to align clonotypes to the IMGT TRBV, TRBD and TRBJ reference segments. The analysis was restricted to V-J combinations with a frequency above 0.0001, which together covered roughly 99% of the repertoires. The TCS score was defined as F50 (clonal expansion) divided by E x V (chaos), with BLOSUM62-based TCRdist calculated between CDR3 peptides within each V-J. Welch's t-statistics and random forest reduced 500 to 650 V-J features to about 12, which were used in a naive Bayes classifier (R e1071). TCRdb applied fastp at Q25 and MiXCR to the public reads, then kept only in-frame beta chains. For every CDR3 protein sequence, its rows merge into one entry that carries the most common genes and DNA. TCRdb, rather than the study authors, made the V and J calls. Within this sample are under 300,000 distinct CDR3 sequences, with roughly 13% of them counted one time only. The ten largest account for 6.5% to 10% of the sample.

The full study reports these points: No statistical method was used to set the sample size in advance, and investigators knew the group allocation. Most expanded thyroid clonotypes (frequency above 0.001) were also detected in blood, suggesting blood repertoires may reflect thyroid immune responses. In validation, the model predicted progression to ophthalmopathy with over 60% sensitivity and less than 75% specificity, a median of about 6 months before onset. Ophthalmopathy was separated from stable hyperthyroidism by a 13 V-J signature model, with approximately 90% sensitivity and just over 81% specificity obtained in cross-validation and 80%/75% obtained in testing.

From its cysteine to its phenylalanine, the CDR3 spans 13 amino acids. Of the read, only the CDR3 DNA is kept; its 39 bases are in frame from base 1. A distance of 12 bases separates the germline ends of V and J, which lose 3 bases and 6 bases respectively. From a lookup of the germline V gene (reference sequence), CDR1 and CDR2 are SEHNR and FQNEAQ. This clonotype was detected ten times or more. It has no known antigen specificity. No base-level quality is on record; no much larger clone is a single base apart. Source material: blood. The clonotype originates from a woman aged 25 to 39 with Graves' hyperthyroidism that later progressed to Graves' ophthalmopathy. This receptor chain uses TRBV7-9 and TRBJ2-7; no D segment can be confidently identified. CDR3 protein: CASSFLHSGEQYF. The sequenced DNA: TGTGCCAGCAGCTTTTTACATAGTGGCGAGCAGTACTTC.